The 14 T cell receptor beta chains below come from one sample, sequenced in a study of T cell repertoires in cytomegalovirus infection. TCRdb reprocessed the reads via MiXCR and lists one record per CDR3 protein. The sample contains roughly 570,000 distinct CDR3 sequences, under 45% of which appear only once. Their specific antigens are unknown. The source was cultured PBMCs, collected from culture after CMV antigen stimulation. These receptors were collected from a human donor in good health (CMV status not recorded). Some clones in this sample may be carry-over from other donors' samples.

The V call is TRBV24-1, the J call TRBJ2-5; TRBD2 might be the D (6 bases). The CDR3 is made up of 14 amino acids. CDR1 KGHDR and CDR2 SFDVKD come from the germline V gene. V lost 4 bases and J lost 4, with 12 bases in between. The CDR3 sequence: CATSEGGNRETQYF. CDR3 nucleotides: TGTGCCACCAGTGAAGGCGGGAATCGAGAGACCCAGTACTTC.

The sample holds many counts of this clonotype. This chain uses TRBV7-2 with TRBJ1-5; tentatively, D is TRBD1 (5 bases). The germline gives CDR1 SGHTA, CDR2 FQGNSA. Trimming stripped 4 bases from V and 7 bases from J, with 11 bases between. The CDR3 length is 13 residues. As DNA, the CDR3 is TGTGCCAGCAGCTCAACCGGGGCCCAGCCCCAGCATTTT. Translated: CASSSTGAQPQHF.

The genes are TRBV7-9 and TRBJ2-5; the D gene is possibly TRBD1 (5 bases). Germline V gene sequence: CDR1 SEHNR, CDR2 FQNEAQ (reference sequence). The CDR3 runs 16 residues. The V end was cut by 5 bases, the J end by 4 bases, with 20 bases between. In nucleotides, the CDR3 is TGTGCCAGCAGCGTTTCCCCGAGAGCGCAGGGAGAGACCCAGTACTTC. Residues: CASSVSPRAQGETQYF. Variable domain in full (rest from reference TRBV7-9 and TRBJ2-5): DTGVSQNPRHKITKRGQNVTFRCDPISEHNRLYWYRQTLGQGPEFLTYFQNEAQLEKSRLLSDRFSAERPKGSFSTLEIQRTEQGDSAMYLCASSVSPRAQGETQYFGPGTRLLVL.

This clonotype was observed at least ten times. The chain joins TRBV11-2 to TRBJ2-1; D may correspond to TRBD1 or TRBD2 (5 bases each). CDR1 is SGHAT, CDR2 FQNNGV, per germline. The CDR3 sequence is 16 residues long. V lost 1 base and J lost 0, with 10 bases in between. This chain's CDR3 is CASSLGPGSSYNEQFF. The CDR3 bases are TGTGCCAGCAGCTTAGGTCCAGGGAGCTCCTACAATGAGCAGTTCTTC.

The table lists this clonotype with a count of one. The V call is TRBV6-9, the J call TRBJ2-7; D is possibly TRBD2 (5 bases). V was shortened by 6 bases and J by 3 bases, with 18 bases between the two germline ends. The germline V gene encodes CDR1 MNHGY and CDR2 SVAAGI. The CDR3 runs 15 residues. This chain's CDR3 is CASSLPNSDYYEQYF. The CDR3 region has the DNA TGTGCCAGCAGCTTACCAAACAGCGACTACTACGAGCAGTACTTC.

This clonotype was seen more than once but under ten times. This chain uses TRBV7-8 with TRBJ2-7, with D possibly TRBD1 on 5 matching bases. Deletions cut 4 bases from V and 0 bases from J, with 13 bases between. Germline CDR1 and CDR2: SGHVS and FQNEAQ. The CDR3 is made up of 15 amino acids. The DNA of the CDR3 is TGTGCCAGCAGCTCCCCCTGGGGCTCCTCCTACGAGCAGTACTTC. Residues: CASSSPWGSSYEQYF.

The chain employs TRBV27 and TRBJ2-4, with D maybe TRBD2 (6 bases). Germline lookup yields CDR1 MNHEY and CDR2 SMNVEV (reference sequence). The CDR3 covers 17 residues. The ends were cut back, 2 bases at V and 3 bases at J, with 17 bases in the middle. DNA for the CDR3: TGTGCCAGCAGTTTAGGAGGGGAGTGGCTTAGCAAAAACATTCAGTACTTC. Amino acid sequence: CASSLGGEWLSKNIQYF.

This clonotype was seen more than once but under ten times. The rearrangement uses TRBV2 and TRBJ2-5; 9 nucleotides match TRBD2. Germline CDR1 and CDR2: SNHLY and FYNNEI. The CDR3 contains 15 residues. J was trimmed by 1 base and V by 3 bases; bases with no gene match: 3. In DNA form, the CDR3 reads TGTGCCAGCAGTGACGTAGCGGGGGCCCAAGAGACCCAGTACTTC. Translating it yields CASSDVAGAQETQYF.

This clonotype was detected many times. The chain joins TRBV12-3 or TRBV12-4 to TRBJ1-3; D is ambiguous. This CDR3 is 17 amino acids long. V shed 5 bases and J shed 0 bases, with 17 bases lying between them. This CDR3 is CASSPLPMLPSGNTIYF. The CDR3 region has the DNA TGTGCCAGCAGTCCGCTTCCCATGTTACCCTCTGGAAACACCATATATTTT.

The CDR3 protein is CASMDRGQRPGSYEQYF. Here the CDR3 DNA reads TGTGCCAGCATGGACCGCGGTCAGCGCCCTGGCTCCTACGAGCAGTACTTC. The chain joins TRBV7-9 to TRBJ2-7; unclear D gene. Trimming stripped 7 bases from V and 0 bases from J, with 22 bases between. Germline V lookup: CDR1 SEHNR, CDR2 FQNEAQ (reference sequence). This CDR3 is 17 amino acids long.

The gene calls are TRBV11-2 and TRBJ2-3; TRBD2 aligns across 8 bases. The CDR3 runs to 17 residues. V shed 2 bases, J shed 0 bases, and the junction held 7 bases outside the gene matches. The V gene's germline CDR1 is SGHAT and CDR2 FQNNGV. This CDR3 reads CASSLTTSVASTDTQYF. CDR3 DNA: TGTGCCAGCAGCTTAACGACTAGCGTGGCTAGCACAGATACGCAGTATTTT.

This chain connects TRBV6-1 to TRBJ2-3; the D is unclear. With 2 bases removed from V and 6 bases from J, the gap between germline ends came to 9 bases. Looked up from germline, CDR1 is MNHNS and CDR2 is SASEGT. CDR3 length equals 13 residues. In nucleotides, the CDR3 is TGTGCCAGCAGTGAAATCAGTGGGGATACGCAGTATTTT. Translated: CASSEISGDTQYF.

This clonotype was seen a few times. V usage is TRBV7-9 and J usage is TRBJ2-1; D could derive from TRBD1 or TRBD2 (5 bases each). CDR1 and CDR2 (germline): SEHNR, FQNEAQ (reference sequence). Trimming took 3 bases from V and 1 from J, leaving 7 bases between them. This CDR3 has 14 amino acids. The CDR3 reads CASSFEGSYNEQFF. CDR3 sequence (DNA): TGTGCCAGCAGCTTTGAGGGGTCCTACAATGAGCAGTTCTTC.

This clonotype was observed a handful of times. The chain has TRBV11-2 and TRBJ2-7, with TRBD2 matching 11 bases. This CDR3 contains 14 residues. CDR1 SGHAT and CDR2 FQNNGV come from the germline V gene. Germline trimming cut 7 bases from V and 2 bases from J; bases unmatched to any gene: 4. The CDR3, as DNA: TGTGCCAGCAACCTAGCGGGAGGTACCTACGAGCAGTACTTC. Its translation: CASNLAGGTYEQYF.